A single sample gave rise to the 28 T cell receptor beta chains below, sequenced in a study of CD8 T cells in ankylosing spondylitis. General study findings and limits: A motif in TCR beta, a set of under ten highly homologous variants, appeared characteristic of ankylosing spondylitis blood.

No cognate antigen is known for these TCRs. TCRdb re-analysed the 5' RACE reads in MiXCR, keeping a single row per CDR3 protein. The table includes about 90,000 distinct CDR3 sequences, approximately 9.6% detected once. The specimen sequenced was blood, either unsorted or a sorted T cell fraction (not recorded which). These receptor sequences come from a male donor with ankylosing spondylitis.

This clonotype showed up many times. The rearrangement joins TRBV29-1 to TRBJ2-1; 10 bases match TRBD1. From germline, CDR1 is SQVTM and CDR2 ANQGSEA. The junction had 6 bases not matched to a gene; V was cut back by 7 bases and J by 3 bases. This CDR3 is 14 amino acids long. The CDR3 DNA follows: TGCAGCGCATCCGGGACAGGGGACTACAATGAGCAGTTCTTC. This codes for CSASGTGDYNEQFF.

Ten or more counts support this clonotype. The gene calls are TRBV25-1 and TRBJ1-3; D ambiguous. V lost 0 bases and J lost 8, with 5 bases in between. CDR1 is MGHDK, CDR2 SYGVNS, per germline. The CDR3 is made up of 12 amino acids. CDR3 sequence: CASSEYLHTIYF. The CDR3 region has the DNA TGTGCCAGCAGTGAATATCTCCACACCATATATTTT.

This clonotype was counted between two and nine times. This sequence joins TRBV5-1 and TRBJ2-3; 11 bases fit TRBD2. The J segment lost 0 bases and the V segment lost 4 bases, leaving 7 bases of the junction unmatched. The length of the CDR3 is 17 residues. In germline, CDR1 is SGHRS, CDR2 YFSETQ. CDR3 nucleotides: TGCGCCAGCAGCGTTGACCGGACTAGCGGGAGCACAGATACGCAGTATTTT. This translates into CASSVDRTSGSTDTQYF.

This clonotype was seen more than once but under ten times. J is TRBJ2-1 and V is TRBV27; no clear D. The CDR3 is made up of 18 amino acids. Germline assignment: CDR1 MNHEY and CDR2 SMNVEV (reference sequence). V was pared by 4 bases and J by 0 bases, with 19 bases between. The CDR3: CASSSPRVGESSYNEQFF. CDR3 coding DNA: TGTGCCAGCAGTTCACCCCGTGTAGGCGAGAGCTCCTACAATGAGCAGTTCTTC.

This clonotype was observed at least ten times. The chain joins TRBV12-3 or TRBV12-4 to TRBJ2-3; 10 bases map to TRBD2. The length of the CDR3 is 15 residues. Losses at the gene ends were 6 bases for V and 3 bases for J; bases not matched to a gene: 6. CDR3 in amino acids: CASSAYSGRTDTQYF. DNA of the CDR3: TGTGCCAGCAGCGCCTATAGCGGGAGGACAGATACGCAGTATTTT.

This clonotype occurred many times. The CDR3 spells CASTPSYTGELFF. The CDR3 DNA sequence: TGTGCCAGCACCCCGAGTTACACCGGGGAGCTGTTTTTT. V is TRBV27 and J is TRBJ2-2; D not resolved. Deletions cut 7 bases from V and 3 bases from J, with 9 bases between. The CDR3 spans 13 residues. CDR1 MNHEY and CDR2 SMNVEV come from the germline V gene (reference sequence).

This clonotype was detected many times. The chain couples TRBV7-9 to TRBJ2-5; tentatively, D is TRBD1 (6 bases). The CDR3 contains 13 residues. The V and J ends lost 5 bases and 2 bases respectively, with 9 bases between them. Germline V gives CDR1 SEHNR, CDR2 FQNEAQ (reference sequence). CDR3 DNA sequence: TGTGCCAGCAGCGGACAGACACAAGAGACCCAGTACTTC. Amino acid sequence: CASSGQTQETQYF.

The CDR3 is CASGYGGSGTGELFF. The CDR3 coding sequence is TGTGCTAGTGGTTACGGCGGGAGTGGGACCGGGGAGCTGTTTTTT. The genes are TRBV12-5 and TRBJ2-2; 7 bases map to TRBD2. The length of the CDR3 is 15 residues. The J segment lost 5 bases and the V segment lost 4 bases, leaving 7 bases of the junction unmatched. In germline, CDR1 is LGHNT, CDR2 FRNRAP.

In this sample, this clonotype turned up many times. The CDR3 is CSAQFRDTITNEQFF. CDR3 bases: TGCAGTGCCCAATTCCGGGACACAATAACCAATGAGCAGTTCTTC. The genes are TRBV20-1 and TRBJ2-1, with TRBD1 as a possible D gene (6 bases). Trimming took 6 bases from V and 6 from J, leaving 21 bases between them. Germline V lookup: CDR1 DFQATT, CDR2 SNEGSKA (reference sequence). The CDR3 runs 15 residues.

This clonotype has more than one count but fewer than ten. The chain recombines TRBV6-2 or TRBV6-3 with TRBJ2-1, with TRBD2 matching 9 bases. Germline-derived CDR1 and CDR2 are MNHEY and SVGEGT. This CDR3 comprises 13 residues. Trimming removed 6 bases from V and 7 bases from J; junction bases left unmatched: 4. CDR3 in amino acids: CASSYGLANEQFF. The CDR3 coding sequence is TGTGCCAGCAGCTATGGACTAGCGAATGAGCAGTTCTTC.

The chain links TRBV27 to TRBJ1-1, with D unresolved. Germline-derived CDR1 and CDR2 are MNHEY and SMNVEV (reference sequence). This CDR3 is 15 amino acids long. Trimming pared 2 bases from V and 0 bases from J, leaving 10 bases between. The CDR3 sequence: CASSLTVSMNTEAFF. CDR3 DNA sequence: TGTGCCAGCAGTTTAACGGTGTCCATGAACACTGAAGCTTTCTTT.

This clonotype was counted a few times. The chain joins TRBV13 to TRBJ2-5; 8 nucleotides match TRBD1. CDR1 PRHDT and CDR2 FYEKMQ come from the germline V gene (reference sequence). This CDR3 contains 14 residues. With V trimmed by 5 bases and J by 5 bases, 7 bases remained unmatched. The CDR3 loop is CASSATDRGETQYF. CDR3 in DNA: TGTGCCAGCAGCGCAACCGACAGGGGCGAGACCCAGTACTTC.

This clonotype was counted at least ten times. V and J are TRBV28 and TRBJ2-7, with D possibly TRBD2 on 6 matching bases. The germline V gene encodes CDR1 MDHEN and CDR2 SYDVKM. V lost 3 bases to trimming and J lost 1 base, with 10 bases between them. This CDR3 comprises 14 residues. CDR3 amino acids: CASSFTGTSYEQYV. CDR3 in DNA: TGTGCCAGCAGTTTTACCGGGACTTCCTACGAGCAGTACGTC.

This clonotype is labeled as medium-sized. The genes are TRBV7-9 and TRBJ2-2, with D perhaps TRBD1 (6 bases). CDR3 length: 17 amino acids. The germline V and J ends were trimmed by 4 bases and 6 bases, with 21 bases remaining between them. Germline CDR1 reads SEHNR; CDR2 reads FQNEAQ (reference sequence). CDR3 in DNA: TGTGCCAGCAGCTCGACTTATTCCGGAGCAGGGGCCGGGGAGCTGTTTTTT. Protein product: CASSSTYSGAGAGELFF.

The J gene is TRBJ2-7, the V gene TRBV7-2; unclear D gene. The germline V gene encodes CDR1 SGHTA and CDR2 FQGNSA. This CDR3 region has 13 residues. Between the trimmed V and J ends, which lost 5 bases and 3 bases, there was a span of 11 bases. CDR3 in DNA: TGTGCCAGCAGCCCCGCCGAGAACTACGAGCAGTACTTC. Protein sequence: CASSPAENYEQYF.

This clonotype was found many times. This rearrangement joins TRBV11-2 to TRBJ2-3, with D hard to call. The CDR3 is 16 amino acids. Per germline, CDR1 SGHAT and CDR2 FQNNGV. V lost 1 base and J lost 0, with 11 bases in between. The CDR3 region is CASSLAGGASTDTQYF. DNA for the CDR3: TGTGCCAGCAGCTTAGCCGGTGGAGCTAGCACAGATACGCAGTATTTT.

This sequence joins TRBV11-1 and TRBJ2-7; TRBD2 aligns across 8 bases. V was clipped by 5 bases and J by 2 bases; unmatched bases: 17. The CDR3 length is 18 residues. Germline CDR1 and CDR2: SGHAT and FQDESV (reference sequence). The CDR3, as DNA: TGTGCCAGCAGCCCACTCTCGGGGGGCCGTAGCGGGACCTACGAGCAGTACTTC. It encodes CASSPLSGGRSGTYEQYF.

This clonotype was found many times. The chain recombines TRBV29-1 with TRBJ2-2, with 10 bases fitting TRBD2. V shed 4 bases and J 2 bases; nucleotides not matched to a gene: 4. Looked up from germline, CDR1 is SQVTM and CDR2 is ANQGSEA. This CDR3 has 15 amino acids. The CDR3 nucleotides read TGCAGCGTTGTCACTAGCGGGACAAACACCGGGGAGCTGTTTTTT. Translated, it gives CSVVTSGTNTGELFF.

The table lists this clonotype with many counts. The chain combines TRBV5-1 with TRBJ1-4; D unresolved. The germline gives CDR1 SGHRS, CDR2 YFSETQ. The V end lost 4 bases, the J end lost 0 bases, and 10 bases lay between the germline ends. This CDR3 has 15 amino acids. CDR3 in DNA: TGCGCCAGCAGCCCAAGACAAGCAACTAATGAAAAACTGTTTTTT. Its protein product is CASSPRQATNEKLFF.

This clonotype was seen ten or more times. Sequence at one end of the junction differs from germline and may be a read error. This chain uses TRBV4-3 with TRBJ2-2; either TRBD1 or TRBD2 may supply D (5 bases each). The CDR3 extends over 21 amino acids. The germline gives CDR1 LGHNA, CDR2 YSLEER. The CDR3, as DNA: TGCGCCAAGCAAAGATTCGTCCGGGTCCGTCCGCCGGGACGGAAACACCGGGGAGCTGTTTTT. It encodes CAKQRFVRVRPPGRKHRGAVF.

The table lists this clonotype with a few counts. The chain has TRBV4-2 and TRBJ2-7, with D perhaps TRBD1 (5 bases). V lost 0 bases, J lost 4 bases, and 10 bases lay in between. Per the germline V gene, CDR1 is LGHNA and CDR2 is YNFKEQ. The CDR3 is 14 amino acids. The CDR3 protein is CASSQEEQAYEQYV. In DNA form, the CDR3 reads TGTGCCAGCAGCCAAGAGGAACAGGCGTACGAGCAGTACGTC.

This clonotype was seen a few times. The genes are TRBV5-6 and TRBJ1-2, with D perhaps matching TRBD1 (5 bases). The CDR3 spans 13 residues. Germline loops: CDR1 SGHDT, CDR2 YYEEEE. V was shortened by 4 bases and J by 7 bases, with 14 bases between the two germline ends. The CDR3 protein is CASSREGQGGYTF. CDR3 DNA: TGTGCCAGCAGCCGCGAAGGGCAGGGTGGCTACACCTTC.

This clonotype was observed at least ten times. The chain uses TRBV12-3 or TRBV12-4 and TRBJ2-7; 7 bases line up with TRBD1. The CDR3 sequence is 13 residues long. J lost 2 bases, V lost 6 bases, and 4 bases had no gene match. This CDR3 is CASSGTGAYEQYF. The CDR3 DNA reads as TGTGCCAGCAGCGGAACAGGGGCCTACGAGCAGTACTTC.

There are many counts of this clonotype. J is TRBJ2-1 and V is TRBV7-9, with D unresolved. The CDR3 has 15 residues. The germline V gene encodes CDR1 SEHNR and CDR2 FQNEAQ (reference sequence). The germline V and J ends were trimmed by 2 bases and 0 bases, with 8 bases remaining between them. The CDR3 DNA follows: TGTGCCAGCAGCTTAACGGGTAGCTCCTACAATGAGCAGTTCTTC. Its protein product is CASSLTGSSYNEQFF.

The V gene is TRBV24-1, the J gene TRBJ2-1; either TRBD1 or TRBD2 may supply D (5 bases each). V gave up 4 bases and J gave up 1 base, with 10 bases separating them. Germline V lookup: CDR1 KGHDR, CDR2 SFDVKD. The CDR3 has 15 amino acids. The CDR3 spells CATSEFGGSYNEQFF. In DNA, the CDR3 is TGTGCCACCAGTGAGTTTGGGGGATCCTACAATGAGCAGTTCTTC.

In its sample, this clonotype was seen many times. The J gene is TRBJ1-1, the V gene TRBV7-8; a possible D gene is TRBD1 (5 bases). Trimming left V 1 base short and J 10 bases short, with 10 bases between. The germline CDR1 and CDR2 sequences are SGHVS and FQNEAQ. The length of the CDR3 is 12 residues. As DNA, the CDR3 is TGTGCCAGCAGCTTAGGAGCAGGGAGAGCTTTCTTT. Translating it yields CASSLGAGRAFF.

This clonotype came up a few times. The V gene is TRBV20-1, the J gene TRBJ2-1; D is possibly TRBD2 (6 bases). Germline V CDR1 and CDR2: DFQATT, SNEGSKA (reference sequence). Trimming cost V 5 bases and J 0 bases, with 11 bases left between them. The CDR3 has 14 residues. The CDR3 DNA reads TGCAGTGCTGGGGACTTCGCCTCCTACAATGAGCAGTTCTTC. The encoded protein is CSAGDFASYNEQFF.

The sample holds a few counts of this clonotype. The chain recombines TRBV19 with TRBJ2-1; TRBD2 matches 12 bases. Germline V gives CDR1 LNHDA, CDR2 SQIVND (reference sequence). The trim removed 5 bases at V and 3 bases at J, leaving 5 bases unmatched. CDR3 length: 16 amino acids. In DNA, the CDR3 is TGTGCCAGTAGTGCCCCGGGACTAGCGGGCTACAATGAGCAGTTCTTC. Protein product: CASSAPGLAGYNEQFF.